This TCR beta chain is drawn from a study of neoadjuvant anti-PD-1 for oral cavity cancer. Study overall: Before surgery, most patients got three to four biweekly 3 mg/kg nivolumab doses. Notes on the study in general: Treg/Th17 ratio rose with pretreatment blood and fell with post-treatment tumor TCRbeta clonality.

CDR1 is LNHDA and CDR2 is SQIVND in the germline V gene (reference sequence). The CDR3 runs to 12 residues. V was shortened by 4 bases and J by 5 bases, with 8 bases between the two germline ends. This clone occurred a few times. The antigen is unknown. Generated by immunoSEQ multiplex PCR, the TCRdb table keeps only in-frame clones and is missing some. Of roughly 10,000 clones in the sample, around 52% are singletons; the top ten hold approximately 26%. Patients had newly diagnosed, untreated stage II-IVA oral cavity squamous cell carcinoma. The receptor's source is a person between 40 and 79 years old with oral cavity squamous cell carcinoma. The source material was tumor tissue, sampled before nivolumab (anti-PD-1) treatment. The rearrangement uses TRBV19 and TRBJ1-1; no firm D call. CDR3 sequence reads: CASSKGGTEAFF. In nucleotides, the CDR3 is TGTGCCAGTAGTAAGGGAGGGACTGAAGCTTTCTTT.